Shown below are 20 T cell receptor beta chains from a single sample sequenced in a study of cytomegalovirus exposure and HLA in healthy donors. It was with 60 Vbeta and 13 Jbeta primers that the PCR ran. Profiled with immunoSEQ multiplex PCR; TCRdb holds only in-frame clones, not every one. The sample includes 70,000 to 80,000 clones, almost 85% of them seen just once. The sequencing sample was made of PBMCs. These receptors came from a man younger than 35 in good health and CMV-seronegative.

The V gene is TRBV10-3, the J gene TRBJ2-7; 7 bases are shared with TRBD1. Germline V lookup: CDR1 ENHRY, CDR2 SYGVKD. V lost 6 bases, J lost 1 base, and 9 bases stayed unmatched. This CDR3 region has 15 residues. CDR3 sequence reads: CAISDSGTASYEQYF. CDR3 DNA: TGTGCCATCAGCGATTCCGGGACAGCTTCCTACGAGCAGTACTTC.

The rearrangement uses TRBV14 and TRBJ1-2; D remains ambiguous. V lost 4 bases and J lost 4, with 13 bases in between. CDR3 length: 14 amino acids. In germline, CDR1 is SGHDN, CDR2 FVKESK. CDR3 nucleotides: TGTGCCAGCAGCCGAGACCCGGGAGGCTATGGCTACACCTTC. It specifies CASSRDPGGYGYTF.

Only one count was recorded for this clone. This chain uses TRBV6-5 with TRBJ2-1; a weak D match, TRBD2 (6 bases). Between the trimmed V and J ends, which lost 7 bases and 9 bases, there was a span of 16 bases. This CDR3 comprises 13 residues. Germline V gene lookup returns CDR1 MNHEY and CDR2 SVGAGI. CDR3 in amino acids: CASTPVGGPEQFF. CDR3 DNA sequence: TGTGCCAGCACCCCAGTGGGGGGACCTGAGCAGTTCTTC.

The rearrangement uses TRBV5-6 and TRBJ2-1, with 7 positions matching TRBD1. With V trimmed by 5 bases and J by 2 bases, 4 bases remained unmatched. The germline V gene encodes CDR1 SGHDT and CDR2 YYEEEE. CDR3 length equals 14 residues. Written as DNA, the CDR3 is TGTGCCAGCAGTCCGGGACAGACCTACAATGAGCAGTTCTTC. Amino acids: CASSPGQTYNEQFF.

The J gene is TRBJ1-1, the V gene TRBV4-2, with D unresolved. V was cut by 0 bases and J by 5 bases, with 7 bases left in between. Germline CDR1 reads LGHNA; CDR2 reads YNFKEQ. The CDR3 consists of 13 residues. The DNA for the CDR3 is TGTGCCAGCAGCCAAGACGGCGGGACTGAAGCTTTCTTT. Amino acids: CASSQDGGTEAFF.

The chain uses TRBV5-5 and TRBJ1-3; 11 bases align to TRBD1. The germline gives CDR1 SGHKS, CDR2 YYEKEE (reference sequence). V was pared by 2 bases and J by 8 bases, with 3 bases of the junction left unmatched. This CDR3 region has 14 residues. The CDR3 DNA reads as TGTGCCAGCAGCTTCGGACAGGGGGCATACACCATATATTTT. Translation gives CASSFGQGAYTIYF.

J is TRBJ1-1 and V is TRBV5-7; D not resolved. TRBV5-7 is placed among ORFs of uncertain function. V was cut by 2 bases and J by 0 bases, with 20 bases left in between. The CDR3 loop spans 18 amino acids. Written as DNA, the CDR3 is TGTGCCAGCAGCTTTTATCAGGTCGTTCGGGGAATGAACACTGAAGCTTTCTTT. Translated: CASSFYQVVRGMNTEAFF.

The J gene is TRBJ2-5, the V gene TRBV7-2; D may be TRBD2 (6 bases). CDR3 length: 15 residues. Germline CDR1 SGHTA, CDR2 FQGNSA. V shed 4 bases and J shed 1 base, with 13 bases lying between them. CDR3 in DNA: TGTGCCAGCAGCTCCGGAGGAGGGGTCCAAGAGACCCAGTACTTC. Its translation is CASSSGGGVQETQYF.

This clone is a singleton in its sample. The chain joins TRBV28 to TRBJ2-2, with D maybe TRBD2 (5 bases). V was cut by 4 bases and J by 0 bases, with 18 bases left in between. Germline CDR1 and CDR2: MDHEN and SYDVKM. The CDR3 runs 18 residues. As DNA, the CDR3 is TGTGCCAGCAGTTCCCCGGGTGGGAGCAGTACGAACACCGGGGAGCTGTTTTTT. Protein product: CASSSPGGSSTNTGELFF.

On this clone itself: The junction differs from germline at one of its ends, possibly a read error. The rearrangement links TRBV7-9 to TRBJ2-7; tentative D call: TRBD1 (5 bases). This CDR3 has 13 residues. Germline assignment: CDR1 SEHNR and CDR2 FQNEAQ (reference sequence). The chain's CDR3 is CSSSPGAIREQYF. The CDR3 nucleotides are TGTTCCAGCAGCCCTGGGGCAATCCGGGAGCAGTACTTC.

The V and J genes are TRBV27 and TRBJ2-7, with 9 bases identical to TRBD1. With 2 bases clipped from V and 2 bases from J, the junction kept 4 bases outside the gene matches. There are 15 residues in the CDR3. The germline gives CDR1 MNHEY, CDR2 SMNVEV (reference sequence). This CDR3 is CASSLTRDRAYEQYF. As DNA, the CDR3 is TGTGCCAGCAGTTTAACCCGGGACAGGGCCTACGAGCAGTACTTC.

The rearrangement uses TRBV4-3 and TRBJ2-7; 8 bases align to TRBD1. Germline assignment: CDR1 LGHNA and CDR2 YSLEER. Losses at the gene ends were 5 bases for V and 1 base for J; bases not matched to a gene: 4. The CDR3 loop spans 14 amino acids. CDR3 region: CASSVRTGSYEQYF. The CDR3 DNA follows: TGCGCCAGCAGCGTCCGGACAGGGTCCTACGAGCAGTACTTC.

This clone was seen only a few times. Mismatch with germline at one junction end may stem from a read error. This chain connects TRBV27 to TRBJ2-7; 12 bases match TRBD1. This CDR3 is built from 17 residues. In germline, CDR1 is MNHEY, CDR2 SMNVEV (reference sequence). The CDR3 region is CVSSVSGTGGGRYEQYF. The CDR3 nucleotides read TGTGTCAGCAGTGTCTCCGGGACAGGGGGCGGTAGGTACGAGCAGTACTTC.

The chain carries TRBV7-9 and TRBJ2-3; 8 nucleotides agree with TRBD1. CDR3 length equals 16 residues. The V segment lost 5 bases and the J segment 2 bases; nucleotides outside the gene matches: 9. Germline CDR1 and CDR2: SEHNR and FQNEAQ (reference sequence). CDR3 loop: CASSDRTGRNTDTQYF. As DNA, the CDR3 is TGTGCCAGCAGCGACCGGACAGGGCGCAACACAGATACGCAGTATTTT.

The chain recombines TRBV28 with TRBJ2-7; D is uncertain. V lost 7 bases, J lost 4 bases, and 14 bases lay in between. CDR1 and CDR2 (germline): MDHEN, SYDVKM. This CDR3 spans 13 amino acids. The CDR3: CASTTGGGYEQYF. DNA for the CDR3: TGTGCCAGCACCACCGGCGGTGGATACGAGCAGTACTTC.

V usage is TRBV11-2 and J usage is TRBJ2-7; D may be TRBD2 (6 bases). V was cut by 5 bases and J by 5 bases, with 22 bases left in between. This CDR3 region has 16 residues. Germline V lookup: CDR1 SGHAT, CDR2 FQNNGV. The CDR3 loop reads CASSRDFPGATHEQYF. The CDR3 DNA reads TGTGCCAGCAGCAGAGACTTCCCGGGAGCCACCCACGAGCAGTACTTC.

The gene calls are TRBV4-3 and TRBJ2-1, with a possible D match to TRBD1 (5 bases). Trimming pared 0 bases from V and 10 bases from J, leaving 7 bases between. This CDR3 has 12 amino acids. CDR1 is LGHNA and CDR2 is YSLEER in the germline V gene. The CDR3 loop is CASSQEYREQFF. CDR3 nucleotide sequence: TGCGCCAGCAGCCAAGAATACAGGGAGCAGTTCTTC.

The chain combines TRBV11-2 with TRBJ1-6; perhaps TRBD1 as D (6 bases). V lost 5 bases and J 6 bases, leaving 14 bases between the germline ends. Germline CDR1 and CDR2: SGHAT and FQNNGV. The CDR3 has 15 amino acids. CDR3 loop: CASSPNGQTNSPLHF. For the CDR3, the DNA is TGTGCCAGCAGCCCGAACGGACAGACTAATTCACCCCTCCACTTT.

The chain uses TRBV7-2 and TRBJ2-7; TRBD1 aligns across 8 bases. CDR3 length: 15 amino acids. V trimming: 1 base; J trimming: 6 bases; junction bases outside the gene matches: 8. From germline, CDR1 is SGHTA and CDR2 FQGNSA. The CDR3: CASSLEPGTGSEQYF. For the CDR3, the DNA is TGTGCCAGCAGCTTAGAACCTGGGACAGGAAGCGAGCAGTACTTC.

The chain uses TRBV30 and TRBJ1-1; tentative D call: TRBD1 (6 bases). This CDR3 is built from 13 residues. Germline loops: CDR1 GTSNPN, CDR2 SVGIG (reference sequence). V was cut by 5 bases and J by 1 base, with 11 bases left in between. The CDR3: CAWEGGANTEAFF. CDR3 nucleotides: TGTGCCTGGGAGGGGGGGGCGAACACTGAAGCTTTCTTT.